These 30 T cell receptor beta chains share one sample of origin, sequenced in a study of T-cell reconstitution after alpha-beta-depleted transplantation in children. Unique molecular identifiers were used to barcode this TCRbeta library. TCRdb reanalysed the PCR reads using MiXCR and keeps one entry per CDR3 protein. The sample consists of approximately 390,000 distinct CDR3 sequences, roughly a tenth of them appearing once. The source was PBMCs from the stem cell graft donor, collected from the stem cell graft. The receptor set was obtained from a human donor who donated a stem cell graft to a child with acute myeloid leukemia.

This clonotype was seen a handful of times. The chain links TRBV6-2 or TRBV6-3 to TRBJ2-3, with D maybe TRBD1 (5 bases). V was pared by 8 bases and J by 0 bases, with 12 bases between. Germline CDR1 and CDR2: MNHEY and SVGEGT. The CDR3 contains 14 residues. The chain's CDR3 is CASSPGHSTDTQYF. The CDR3 DNA is TGTGCCAGCTCCCCCGGACACAGCACAGATACGCAGTATTTT.

This clonotype was recorded many times. V gene TRBV9 combines with J gene TRBJ1-1; D call uncertain. Trimming pared 0 bases from V and 1 base from J, leaving 4 bases between. Germline values: CDR1 SGDLS, CDR2 YYNGEE. The CDR3 runs to 13 residues. CDR3 sequence (DNA): TGTGCCAGCAGCGTAGCGGGGAACACTGAAGCTTTCTTT. It specifies CASSVAGNTEAFF.

This clonotype was observed a few times. CDR3 in DNA: TGCGCCAGCAGCCTGGGACACCCTAAAGAGACCCAGTACTTC. Amino acids: CASSLGHPKETQYF. V gene TRBV5-1 combines with J gene TRBJ2-5; D possibly corresponds to TRBD1 (6 bases). V was trimmed by 4 bases and J by 3 bases, leaving 13 bases between them. The CDR3 has 14 amino acids. Germline V gene lookup returns CDR1 SGHRS and CDR2 YFSETQ.

The gene calls are TRBV27 and TRBJ2-5, with TRBD2 identical over 13 bases. The CDR3 is made up of 18 amino acids. Germline lookup yields CDR1 MNHEY and CDR2 SMNVEV (reference sequence). Losses at the gene ends were 6 bases for V and 1 base for J; bases not matched to a gene: 11. The CDR3 here is CASSRLGLAGRIQETQYF. The CDR3 DNA sequence: TGTGCCAGCAGCCGCCTGGGACTAGCGGGAAGAATCCAAGAGACCCAGTACTTC.

This clonotype has just a few counts. The V call is TRBV5-8, the J call TRBJ1-6; TRBD1 might be the D (5 bases). The CDR3 extends over 14 amino acids. Germline CDR1 SGHTS, CDR2 YDEGEE. The V gene lost 1 base and the J gene lost 7 bases, with 9 bases spanning the gap. CDR3 sequence: CASSLWGENSPLHF. Here the CDR3 DNA reads TGTGCCAGCAGCTTGTGGGGGGAGAATTCACCCCTCCACTTT. The complete variable domain, with remaining parts taken from reference TRBV5-8 and TRBJ1-6, reads EAGVTQSPTHLIKTRGQQATLRCSPISGHTSVYWYQQALGLGLQFLLWYDEGEERNRGNFPPRFSGRQFPNYSSELNVNALELEDSALYLCASSLWGENSPLHFGNGTRLTVT.

In its sample, this clonotype was seen a few times. The chain links TRBV11-1 to TRBJ2-3, with 10 nucleotides matching TRBD2. This CDR3 comprises 19 residues. Trimming removed 4 bases from V and 0 bases from J; junction bases left unmatched: 13. Per the germline V gene, CDR1 is SGHAT and CDR2 is FQDESV (reference sequence). CDR3 nucleotides: TGTGCCAGCAGCTCCCGGGTCGGGACTAGCGTCGGAAGCACAGATACGCAGTATTTT. It specifies CASSSRVGTSVGSTDTQYF. The whole variable domain, remainder taken from reference TRBV11-1 and TRBJ2-3, is EAEVAQSPRYKITEKSQAVAFWCDPISGHATLYWYRQILGQGPELLVQFQDESVVDDSQLPKDRFSAERLKGVDSTLKIQPAELGDSAMYLCASSSRVGTSVGSTDTQYFGPGTRLTVL.

This clonotype was found a few times. This chain links TRBV20-1 with TRBJ2-5; 7 bases are a match to TRBD1. V lost 0 bases to trimming and J lost 1 base; unmatched junction nucleotides: 2. The CDR3 spans 14 residues. CDR1 and CDR2 from the germline V gene are DFQATT and SNEGSKA (reference sequence). The CDR3 DNA follows: TGCAGTGCTAGAGATCGGACAGGCCAAGAGACCCAGTACTTC. Its protein product is CSARDRTGQETQYF.

This clonotype was recorded a few times. V is TRBV7-8 and J is TRBJ2-3; D unresolved. The length of the CDR3 is 13 residues. V lost 1 base and J lost 5, with 7 bases in between. Germline V CDR1 and CDR2: SGHVS, FQNEAQ. DNA for the CDR3: TGTGCCAGCAGCTTAGGTGTAAAAGATACGCAGTATTTT. Amino acids: CASSLGVKDTQYF.

This clonotype has only a few counts. This chain connects TRBV18 to TRBJ2-7, with D maybe TRBD1 (6 bases). The CDR3 covers 13 residues. V lost 0 bases and J lost 6, with 9 bases in between. The germline V gene has CDR1 KGHSH and CDR2 LQKENI. CDR3 coding DNA: TGTGCCAGCTCACCACCGATGGGGGCCGAGCAGTACTTC. Its protein product is CASSPPMGAEQYF.

The sample holds a few counts of this clonotype. The chain couples TRBV12-3 or TRBV12-4 to TRBJ2-1; 9 bases are a match to TRBD1. This CDR3 has 15 amino acids. With V trimmed by 6 bases and J by 9 bases, 12 bases remained unmatched. As DNA, the CDR3 is TGTGCCAGCAGCCACGACCCGGGACAGGGCTTTGAGCAGTTCTTC. It is translated as CASSHDPGQGFEQFF.

The rearrangement joins TRBV3-1 to TRBJ1-5, with 7 bases matching TRBD1. The V and J ends lost 0 bases and 7 bases, in that order; junction bases with no gene match: 6. Germline V gene sequence: CDR1 LGHDT, CDR2 YNNKEL (reference sequence). The CDR3 extends over 15 amino acids. The CDR3 is CASSQEGTGDQPQHF. CDR3 bases: TGTGCCAGCAGCCAAGAAGGTACAGGGGACCAGCCCCAGCATTTT.

This clonotype was seen more than once but under ten times. The genes are TRBV12-3 or TRBV12-4 and TRBJ2-2, with 11 bases aligning to TRBD1. The CDR3 length is 14 residues. V gave up 5 bases and J gave up 7 bases; unmatched junction bases: 3. The CDR3 DNA is TGTGCCAGCAGTAGGGACAGGGGGATCGGGGAGCTGTTTTTT. Protein product: CASSRDRGIGELFF.

This clonotype was seen at least ten times. The J gene is TRBJ2-3, the V gene TRBV7-3; D unresolved. The germline V gene has CDR1 SGHTA and CDR2 FQGTGA. The V and J ends lost 3 bases and 2 bases respectively, with 6 bases between them. The CDR3 totals 13 residues. The CDR3 loop is CASSLDDTDTQYF. Written as DNA, the CDR3 is TGTGCCAGCAGCTTGGACGACACAGATACGCAGTATTTT.

The chain uses TRBV21-1 and TRBJ2-5; the table's TRBD2 call for D was not verified on the DNA. TRBV21-1 is marked as a pseudogene. CDR3 length: 15 amino acids. The CDR3 region is CASSKVSRKGETQYF. The CDR3 DNA reads as TGTGCCAGCAGCAAAGTTAGCAGGAAGGGGGAGACCCAGTACTTC.

This clonotype has a count of ten or more. The chain combines TRBV7-2 with TRBJ2-5; possibly TRBD2 for D (6 bases). The germline CDR1 and CDR2 sequences are SGHTA and FQGNSA. The CDR3 has 15 amino acids. Trimming left V 2 bases short and J 3 bases short, with 13 bases between. CDR3 sequence reads: CASSLRLGGKETQYF. For the CDR3, the DNA is TGTGCCAGCAGCTTAAGGTTGGGCGGGAAAGAGACCCAGTACTTC.

CDR3 sequence: CATSSRSGEDTQYF. CDR3 bases: TGTGCCACCAGCAGTAGATCCGGGGAAGATACGCAGTATTTT. V is TRBV15 and J is TRBJ2-3; TRBD2 might be the D (5 bases). With 3 bases removed from V and 5 bases from J, the gap between germline ends came to 12 bases. The CDR3 has 14 residues. Looked up from germline, CDR1 is LNHNV and CDR2 is YYDKDF (reference sequence).

This clonotype was counted a few times. The chain carries TRBV12-3 or TRBV12-4 and TRBJ2-7; no firm D call. This CDR3 has 12 residues. V was shortened by 4 bases and J by 3 bases, with 7 bases between the two germline ends. The CDR3: CASSYSLYEQYF. The CDR3 bases are TGTGCCAGCAGTTATTCCCTCTACGAGCAGTACTTC.

This chain connects TRBV20-1 to TRBJ1-1; 8 nucleotides line up with TRBD1. Germline V CDR1 and CDR2: DFQATT, SNEGSKA (reference sequence). V lost 0 bases and J lost 1; bases outside the gene matches: 7. The CDR3 sequence is 16 residues long. The CDR3 protein is CSARDGTGGWNTEAFF. Here the CDR3 DNA reads TGCAGTGCTAGAGATGGAACAGGGGGATGGAACACTGAAGCTTTCTTT.

The chain is built from TRBV7-9 and TRBJ2-1, with D uncertain. The CDR3 contains 12 residues. V was clipped by 3 bases and J by 7 bases, with 7 bases between them. CDR1 is SEHNR, CDR2 FQNEAQ, per germline (reference sequence). Here the CDR3 DNA reads TGTGCCAGCAGCTTCCCCAGGAATGAGCAGTTCTTC. This encodes CASSFPRNEQFF.

This clonotype occurred a few times. This chain joins TRBV29-1 and TRBJ1-2; D is unresolved. Trimming shortened V by 6 bases and J by 8 bases, and 7 bases separated the two germline ends. The CDR3 is 9 amino acids. The germline CDR1 and CDR2 sequences are SQVTM and ANQGSEA. The DNA of the CDR3 is TGCAGCGTGCCGGAAGGCTACACCTTC. Its protein product is CSVPEGYTF. The full variable domain, completed using reference TRBV29-1 and TRBJ1-2, is SAVISQKPSRDICQRGTSLTIQCQVDSQVTMMFWYRQQPGQSLTLIATANQGSEATYESGFVIDKFPISRPNLTFSTLTVSNMSPEDSSIYLCSVPEGYTFGSGTRLTVV.

This chain uses TRBV27 with TRBJ2-1; TRBD2 agrees at 8 bases. The CDR3 covers 14 residues. The germline V gene has CDR1 MNHEY and CDR2 SMNVEV (reference sequence). V lost 6 bases to trimming and J lost 6 bases; unmatched junction nucleotides: 7. DNA for the CDR3: TGTGCCAGCAGCACAGCGGGGGCCAGCAATGAGCAGTTCTTC. This translates into CASSTAGASNEQFF.

Ten or more counts support this clonotype. V and J are TRBV7-2 and TRBJ1-1; 7 nucleotides align to TRBD1. V gave up 3 bases and J gave up 2 bases; unmatched junction bases: 3. The length of the CDR3 is 14 residues. The V gene's germline CDR1 is SGHTA and CDR2 FQGNSA. This chain's CDR3 is CASSFRDRNTEAFF. CDR3 sequence (DNA): TGTGCCAGCAGCTTCCGGGACAGAAACACTGAAGCTTTCTTT.

This clonotype appeared a few times. The CDR3 DNA is TGTGCCACCAGCAGGGGTGGGCCGTACCAAGAGACCCAGTACTTC. Translation gives CATSRGGPYQETQYF. The chain carries TRBV15 and TRBJ2-5; D unclear. The V gene's germline CDR1 is LNHNV and CDR2 YYDKDF (reference sequence). The V gene lost 3 bases and the J gene lost 0 bases, with 11 bases spanning the gap. CDR3 length equals 15 residues.

This clonotype was seen repeatedly, ten times or more. This chain uses TRBV12-3 or TRBV12-4 with TRBJ1-2; 11 bases agree with TRBD1. After removal of 4 bases from V and 3 bases from J, the junction contained 4 bases not matched to a gene. This CDR3 is 15 amino acids long. The CDR3 protein is CASSSRTGGYYGYTF. Here the CDR3 DNA reads TGTGCCAGCAGTTCGAGGACAGGGGGCTACTATGGCTACACCTTC.

V usage is TRBV12-3 or TRBV12-4 and J usage is TRBJ2-1, with 13 bases aligning to TRBD2. V shed 6 bases and J 5 bases; nucleotides not matched to a gene: 7. This CDR3 region has 16 residues. The CDR3 DNA sequence: TGTGCCAGCAGGGGGGGGACTAGCGGGATGAACAATGAGCAGTTCTTC. It specifies CASRGGTSGMNNEQFF.

This chain links TRBV6-1 with TRBJ2-1, with TRBD2 identical over 11 bases. The ends lost 6 bases at V and 2 bases at J; junction bases unmatched: 3. There are 15 residues in the CDR3. CDR1 and CDR2 (germline): MNHNS, SASEGT. CDR3 in amino acids: CASSRSGGAYNEQFF. The CDR3 nucleotides read TGTGCCAGCAGCCGTAGCGGGGGGGCCTACAATGAGCAGTTCTTC.

This clonotype was seen more than once but under ten times. The CDR3 spells CASSQTGTYNSPLHF. In DNA, the CDR3 is TGTGCCAGCAGCCAAACCGGGACCTATAATTCACCCCTCCACTTT. The chain combines TRBV7-2 with TRBJ1-6, with unresolved D. This CDR3 is built from 15 residues. Between the trimmed V and J ends, which lost 5 bases and 2 bases, there was a span of 10 bases. Germline V gene data show CDR1 as SGHTA and CDR2 as FQGNSA.

The rearrangement joins TRBV3-1 to TRBJ2-2; TRBD1 is a possible D gene (5 bases). The CDR3 contains 19 residues. V was shortened by 6 bases and J by 1 base, with 24 bases between the two germline ends. CDR1 is LGHDT, CDR2 YNNKEL, per germline (reference sequence). The CDR3 here is CASSLGPGFDVLNTGELFF. CDR3 nucleotide sequence: TGTGCCAGCAGTTTGGGGCCAGGGTTCGACGTGTTGAACACCGGGGAGCTGTTTTTT.

This clonotype was recorded a few times. The V gene is TRBV15, the J gene TRBJ1-1; no definite D call. The CDR3 is made up of 13 amino acids. CDR1 is LNHNV, CDR2 YYDKDF, per germline (reference sequence). Trimming cost V 6 bases and J 1 base, with 9 bases left between them. In nucleotides, the CDR3 is TGTGCCACCAGGGAGTCGACGAACACTGAAGCTTTCTTT. It is translated as CATRESTNTEAFF.

This chain links TRBV6-1 with TRBJ2-1; maybe TRBD1 (6 bases). Germline values: CDR1 MNHNS, CDR2 SASEGT. V was trimmed by 6 bases and J by 8 bases, leaving 14 bases between them. The CDR3 is 13 residues long. DNA for the CDR3: TGTGCCAGCAGCGTGACAGGCTGGGATGAGCAGTTCTTC. Protein product: CASSVTGWDEQFF.